This TCR beta chain was sequenced for a study of blood T cell repertoires in COVID-19 (dated by TCRdb to about 2020). Looking at the study overall: Samples covering the acute and convalescent phases of COVID-19 were provided by collaborators in the United States, Italy and Spain. The sample metadata nearly always contained a de-identified subject ID, COVID-19 status, age in years and sex. The dataset comprised deeply sampled blood TCRbeta repertoires from subjects exposed to, actively infected with, or recovered from COVID-19. The prospective study material was composed of cDNA or gDNA derived from T cells, B-cell-depleted T cells, or PBMCs. Where available, HLA class I and class II types were taken from metadata supplied by the sample provider and were not determined by assay-based typing. The repertoires were released in a freely available public database intended as a resource for research on the immune response to SARS-CoV-2. Samples were obtained from the ongoing ImmuneRACE study (first 160 participants) and from roughly 1,300 subjects provided by 6 global collaborators. Study-level results and caveats: The amount of clinical and demographic metadata varied by source and participant and was provided uncurated.

Collaborating institutions collected whole blood in K2EDTA tubes following their own protocols. For TCRbeta analysis, collaborators shipped samples as frozen whole blood, isolated PBMCs, or DNA extracted from either of those sample types. From the cysteine through the phenylalanine, the CDR3 covers 16 amino acids. Just CDR3 DNA is preserved here, 48 bases in frame from base 1. From the germline V gene, CDR1 is SGHTA and CDR2 is FQGTGA. From V the trimming removes 1 base and from J it removes 0 bases, while the gene matches leave 1 base of the junction unaccounted for. As concerns this clone: What this receptor recognizes is not known. No base quality information exists; no much larger clone differs at one position.

TCRbeta CDR3 regions were amplified from genomic DNA by means of the immunoSEQ Assay, a bias-controlled multiplex PCR. The study's own analysis went as follows. Nucleated cell counts per sample were estimated from amplification of reference gene primers within the assay. Sequence reads were collapsed and filtered to measure the absolute abundance of every unique TCRbeta CDR3 rearrangement. For each sample, productive Simpson clonality was calculated by taking the square root of Simpson's diversity index across productive rearrangements. Imported from immuneACCESS, the table was reduced by TCRdb to in-frame sequences with V and J called. These copies leave out some clones; in studies compared against another copy, an unresolved V gene accounts for under half, and the cause of the remainder is not known. Clone size and the V and J calls come from that table; the DNA yielded D and trimming. The sample profile shows 150,000 to 200,000 clones; approximately 85% of them were found once. The ten largest account for more than 8% of the sample.

The sequence links TRBV7-3 to TRBJ2-1, and 9 junctional nucleotides match TRBD2. Sequences were obtained from peripheral blood. The clonotype originates from a woman older than 75 with acute or convalescent COVID-19. The CDR3 in this case is CASSLNSGSSYNEQFF. The sequenced DNA: TGTGCCAGCAGCTTAAATAGCGGGAGCTCCTACAATGAGCAGTTCTTC.